This TCR beta chain was recovered during a study of T cell responses to AZD1222 COVID-19 vaccine (dated by TCRdb to about 2021). Looking at the study overall: AZD1222 recipients whose second dose came at about 4 weeks and those whose second dose came at about 12 weeks were combined into one group, since spike-specific TCR depth and breadth did not differ between the two schedules. TCR sequencing was performed for over 230 trial participants, of whom about 200 were given two doses of AZD1222 and some 25 were given two doses of MenACWY control vaccine. Enrollment into the trials was organized by age into subgroups of 18-55, 56-69 and 70-plus years, and those subgroups contained approximately 160, 26 and 62 TCR-sequenced participants, respectively. Broad study findings and their caveats: The vaccine-associated CD4 TCRs covered the entire spike protein, and the dominant responses fell in regions 160-218 and 743-854. Epitopes outside the regions mutated in the B.1.351 and B.1.1.7 variants were reportedly recognized by nearly half of the unique spike-specific TCRs. Because no day 14 peak-response samples were available, the repertoires could be characterized only after the peak T cell response. The 56-69-year group was small, and its depth increase did not reach significance, likely because of low power. Only six or seven AZD1222 recipients were SARS-CoV-2 seropositive at baseline, limiting conclusions about previously exposed vaccinees. Participants were mostly white British, with more females than males. The authors suggested clonal diversity may have been underestimated. After two AZD1222 doses, spike-specific TCR breadth and depth were significantly higher than at day 0 and than in MenACWY recipients.

The time point label for this specimen denotes: baseline before first vaccination. The vaccinee samples were drawn from two UK trials, COV001 and COV002, one of which was a single-blind randomized controlled phase 2/3 trial testing AZD1222 (ChAdOx1 nCoV-19) in healthy adults. For TCRbeta chain sequencing, PBMC samples from trial participants were taken at day 0 and at day 28 after the second dose. On this clone itself: What this receptor recognizes is not known. Base-call qualities are not available, and no considerably larger clone is one nucleotide away.

Reading the germline V gene gives CDR1 SGHAT and CDR2 FQNNGV. The V end loses 5 bases and the J end loses 10 bases, and a stretch of 12 bases separates them. Including the terminal cysteine and phenylalanine, the CDR3 comprises 13 residues. The entry retains the CDR3 DNA only, 39 bases that are in frame from base 1. The CDR3 regions of human TCRbeta chains were subjected to immunosequencing. Per the source publication's procedure: TCRs in the repertoires were compared against a reference library of SARS-CoV-2-specific TCRs that had been generated with the MIRA antigen-specificity platform. Breadth was defined as the fraction of unique TCRs that were SARS-CoV-2-associated. Depth was defined as the fraction of total T cells that were SARS-CoV-2-associated. Each spike-specific TCR was assigned to its reactive spike region and to a CD4 or CD8 class using the MIRA data. Log10-transformed breadth and depth values were compared by one-way ANOVA with Sidak's multiple comparisons tests. TCRdb provides this immuneACCESS table in a form limited to in-frame rearrangements. Some clones are lacking; in checked studies, under half of them reflect an unresolved V gene, and why the rest are absent is not known. D and trimming were read from the DNA, whereas the V and J calls and clone size are those reported in that table. This sample has some 140,000 clones in its table, and over 85% of those were observed once. Approximately 17% of the sample belongs to the ten largest clones.

The receptor's source is an adult in good health. The sample was peripheral blood, taken on day 0 of AZD1222 vaccination. Recombination joined TRBV11-2 with TRBJ1-6, with no reliable assignment of the D segment. The sequenced DNA: TGTGCCAGCAGCCGCTTCGGGGAATCACCCCTCCACTTT. The encoded protein is CASSRFGESPLHF.